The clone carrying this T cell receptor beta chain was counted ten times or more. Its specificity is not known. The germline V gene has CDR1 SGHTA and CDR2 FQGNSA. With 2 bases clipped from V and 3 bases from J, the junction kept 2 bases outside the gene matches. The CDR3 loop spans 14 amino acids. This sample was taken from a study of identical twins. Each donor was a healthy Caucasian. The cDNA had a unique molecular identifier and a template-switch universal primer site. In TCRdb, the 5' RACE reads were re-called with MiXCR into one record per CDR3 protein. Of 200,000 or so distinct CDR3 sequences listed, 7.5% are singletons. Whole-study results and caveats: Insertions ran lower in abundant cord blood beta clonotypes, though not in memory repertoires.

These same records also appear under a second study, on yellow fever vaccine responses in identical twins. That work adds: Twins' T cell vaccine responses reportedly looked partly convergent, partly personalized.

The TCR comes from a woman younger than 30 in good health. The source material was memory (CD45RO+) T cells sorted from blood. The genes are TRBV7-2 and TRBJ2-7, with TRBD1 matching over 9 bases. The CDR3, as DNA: TGTGCCAGCAGCTTATGGACAGGGGACTACGAGCAGTACTTC. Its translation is CASSLWTGDYEQYF.